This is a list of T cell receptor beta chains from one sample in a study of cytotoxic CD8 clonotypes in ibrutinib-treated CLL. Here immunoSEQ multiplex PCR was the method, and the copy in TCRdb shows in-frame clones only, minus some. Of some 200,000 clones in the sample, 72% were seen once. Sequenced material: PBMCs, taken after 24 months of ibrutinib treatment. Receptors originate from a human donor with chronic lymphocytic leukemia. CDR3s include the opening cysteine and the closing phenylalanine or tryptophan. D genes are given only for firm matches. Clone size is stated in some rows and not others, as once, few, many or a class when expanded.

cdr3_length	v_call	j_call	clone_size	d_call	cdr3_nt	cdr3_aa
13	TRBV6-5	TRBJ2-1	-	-	TGTGCCAGCAGTTCAAGACAGTACAATGAGCAGTTCTTC	CASSSRQYNEQFF
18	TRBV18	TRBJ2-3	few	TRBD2	TGTGCCAGCTCACCCCTCGGTCAGACTAGCGTAAATACAGATACGCAGTATTTT	CASSPLGQTSVNTDTQYF
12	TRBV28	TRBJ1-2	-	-	TGTGCCAGCAGCCAGGGAAGGTATGGCTACACCTTC	CASSQGRYGYTF
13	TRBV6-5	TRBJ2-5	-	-	TGTGCCAGCGGAGACATGTTTCTGAAGACCCAGTACTTC	CASGDMFLKTQYF
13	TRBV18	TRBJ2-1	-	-	TGTGCCAGCTCACCACTTCGCGACAATGAGCAGTTCTTC	CASSPLRDNEQFF
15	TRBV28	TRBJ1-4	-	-	TGTGCCAGCAGTTTATTTTCAGGAGGTAATGAAAAACTGTTTTTT	CASSLFSGGNEKLFF
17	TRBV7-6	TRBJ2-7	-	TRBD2	TGTGCCAGCAGCTTCAGGACTAGCGGGTTACGGCAATACGAGCAGTACTTC	CASSFRTSGLRQYEQYF
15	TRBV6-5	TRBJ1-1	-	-	TGTGCCAGCAGTTCCACAACAGCAATCAACACTGAAGCTTTCTTT	CASSSTTAINTEAFF
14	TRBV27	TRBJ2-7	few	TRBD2	TGTGCCAGCAGTTTACTAGCGGGAGGGAGCGAGCAGTACTTC	CASSLLAGGSEQYF
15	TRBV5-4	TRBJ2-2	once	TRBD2	TGTGCCAGCAGCTTGGGCGTAGCGGGAGCCGGGGAGCTGTTTTTT	CASSLGVAGAGELFF
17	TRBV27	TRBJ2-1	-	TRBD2	TGTGCCAGCAGTTTAATCCGGCTAGCGGAACGAAACAATGAGCAGTTCTTC	CASSLIRLAERNNEQFF
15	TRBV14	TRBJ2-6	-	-	TGTGCCAGCAGCCAACTGGGGTCTGGGGCCAACGTCCTGACTTTC	CASSQLGSGANVLTF
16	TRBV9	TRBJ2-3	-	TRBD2	TGTGCCAGCAGCGTAACCAGCGGGAGGGCCACAGATACGCAGTATTTT	CASSVTSGRATDTQYF
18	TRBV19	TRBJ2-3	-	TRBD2	TGTGCCAGTAGTGCCCAAAAGTGGACTAGCGGAGACACAGATACGCAGTATTTT	CASSAQKWTSGDTDTQYF
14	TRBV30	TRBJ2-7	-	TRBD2	TGTGCCTGGGATGCTAGCGGAGGTCTTTACGAGCAGTACTTC	CAWDASGGLYEQYF
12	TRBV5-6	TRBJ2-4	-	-	TGTGCCAGCAGTGGCAGGAGAAACATTCAGTACTTC	CASSGRRNIQYF
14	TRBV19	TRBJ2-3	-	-	TGTGCCAGTGGCAATAGCGGCAACACAGATACGCAGTATTTT	CASGNSGNTDTQYF
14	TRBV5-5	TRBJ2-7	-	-	TGTGCCAGCAGCTTGGCAGGTTCCTCATACGAGCAGTACTTC	CASSLAGSSYEQYF
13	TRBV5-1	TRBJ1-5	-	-	TGCGCCAGCAGCTTGGGCGATTATCAGCCCCAGCATTTT	CASSLGDYQPQHF
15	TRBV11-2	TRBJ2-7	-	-	TGTGCCAGCAGCTTTACTGGAAAAAGCTCCTACGAGCAGTACTTC	CASSFTGKSSYEQYF
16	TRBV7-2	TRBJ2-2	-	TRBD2	TGTGCCAGCAGCCCTCCCGCTCGGGGGAGGGCCGGGGAGCTGTTTTTT	CASSPPARGRAGELFF
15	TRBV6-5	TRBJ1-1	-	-	TGTGCCAGCAGCCGCCAGCCCCCGGTGAACACTGAAGCTTTCTTT	CASSRQPPVNTEAFF
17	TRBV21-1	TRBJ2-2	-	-	TGTGCCAGCACCGCCGGGACTAGCGGGACGAACACCGGGGAGCTGTTTTTT	CASTAGTSGTNTGELFF
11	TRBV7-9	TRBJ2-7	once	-	TGTGCCAGCAGCTTAGACTCCGAGCAGTACTTC	CASSLDSEQYF
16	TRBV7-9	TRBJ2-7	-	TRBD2	TGTGCCAGCAGCCCCACCCCGACTAGCCGATCCTACGAGCAGTACTTC	CASSPTPTSRSYEQYF
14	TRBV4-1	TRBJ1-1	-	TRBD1	TGCGCCAGCAGCCGACAGGGTTCGAACACTGAAGCTTTCTTT	CASSRQGSNTEAFF
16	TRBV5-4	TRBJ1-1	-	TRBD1	TGTGCCAGCAGCTTGGTTCGGACAGGGATGAACACTGAAGCTTTCTTT	CASSLVRTGMNTEAFF
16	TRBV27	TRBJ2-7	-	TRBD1	TGTGCCAGCAGCCTATCAAAAGGGACAGAAACTTACGAGCAGTACTTC	CASSLSKGTETYEQYF
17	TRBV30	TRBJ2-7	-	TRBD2	TGTGCCTGGAGTGCGTCCCGGACTAGCGGGAGGGCCTACGAGCAGTACTTC	CAWSASRTSGRAYEQYF
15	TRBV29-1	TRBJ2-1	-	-	TGCAGCGTTGAAACCCTCGGGTTCAGGTACAATGAGCAGTTCTTC	CSVETLGFRYNEQFF
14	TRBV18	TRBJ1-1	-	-	TGTGCCAGCTCATCCGGGGATTACGACACTGAAGCTTTCTTT	CASSSGDYDTEAFF
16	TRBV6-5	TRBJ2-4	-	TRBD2	TGTGCCAGCAGTTGGACTAGCGGGGTAGCCAAAAACATTCAGTACTTC	CASSWTSGVAKNIQYF
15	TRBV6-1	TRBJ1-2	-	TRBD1	TGTGCCAGCAGTGAAACGGCAGGGGGGCAGTATGGCTACACCTTC	CASSETAGGQYGYTF
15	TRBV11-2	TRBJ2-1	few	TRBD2	TGTGCCAGCAGGTTAGCGGGACGGGCCTACAATGAGCAGTTCTTC	CASRLAGRAYNEQFF
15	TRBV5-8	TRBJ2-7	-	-	TGTGCCAGCAGCGACGGACAGCTGTACTCCTACGAGCAGTACTTC	CASSDGQLYSYEQYF
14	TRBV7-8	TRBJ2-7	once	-	TGTGCCAGCAGCTTTCCAGGGGCGAGCTACGAGCAGTACTTC	CASSFPGASYEQYF
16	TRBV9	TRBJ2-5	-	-	TGTGCCAGCAGCGTAGCTTATCGGACAGAGCAAGGGACCCAGTACTTC	CASSVAYRTEQGTQYF
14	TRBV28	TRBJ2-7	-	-	TGTGCCAGCAGTTTAGAAGGGGACTCCTACGAGCAGTACTTC	CASSLEGDSYEQYF
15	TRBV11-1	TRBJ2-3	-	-	TGTGCCAGCAGCTTAAGCGAGGGCGGAGCAGATACGCAGTATTTT	CASSLSEGGADTQYF
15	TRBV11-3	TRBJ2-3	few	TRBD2	TGTGCCAGCAGCCCGACTAGCGGGATCACAGATACGCAGTATTTT	CASSPTSGITDTQYF
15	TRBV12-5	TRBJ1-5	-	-	TGTGCTAGTGGTTTGGGGGGGGCTGGCAATCAGCCCCAGCATTTT	CASGLGGAGNQPQHF
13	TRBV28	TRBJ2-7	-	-	TGTGCCAGTATAAAGCGGGCCTCCTACGAGCAGTACTTC	CASIKRASYEQYF
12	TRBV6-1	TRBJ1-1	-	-	TGTGCCAGCAGTGAAAAGAACACTGAAGCTTTCTTT	CASSEKNTEAFF
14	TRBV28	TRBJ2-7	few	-	TGTGCCAGCAGTTTAGACGGGGTAAGCTACGAGCAGTACTTC	CASSLDGVSYEQYF